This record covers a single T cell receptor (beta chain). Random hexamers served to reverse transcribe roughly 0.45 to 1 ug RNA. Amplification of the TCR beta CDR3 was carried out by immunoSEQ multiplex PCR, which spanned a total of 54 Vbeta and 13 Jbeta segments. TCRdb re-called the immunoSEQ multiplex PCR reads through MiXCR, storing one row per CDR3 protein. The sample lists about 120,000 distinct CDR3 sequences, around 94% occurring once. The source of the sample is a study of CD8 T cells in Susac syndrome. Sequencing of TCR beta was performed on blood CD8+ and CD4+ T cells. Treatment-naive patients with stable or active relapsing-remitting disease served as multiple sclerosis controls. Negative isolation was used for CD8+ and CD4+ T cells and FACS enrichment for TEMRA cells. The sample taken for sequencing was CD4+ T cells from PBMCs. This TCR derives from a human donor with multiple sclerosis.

CDR3 sequence (DNA): TGTGCCAGCAGTTTATCGTGGGGGAACACTGAAGCTTTCTTT. Amino acids: CASSLSWGNTEAFF. This chain links TRBV27 with TRBJ1-1; D uncertain. CDR1 is MNHEY, CDR2 SMNVEV, per germline (reference sequence). Trimming left V 0 bases short and J 1 base short, with 6 bases between. The CDR3 has 14 residues.